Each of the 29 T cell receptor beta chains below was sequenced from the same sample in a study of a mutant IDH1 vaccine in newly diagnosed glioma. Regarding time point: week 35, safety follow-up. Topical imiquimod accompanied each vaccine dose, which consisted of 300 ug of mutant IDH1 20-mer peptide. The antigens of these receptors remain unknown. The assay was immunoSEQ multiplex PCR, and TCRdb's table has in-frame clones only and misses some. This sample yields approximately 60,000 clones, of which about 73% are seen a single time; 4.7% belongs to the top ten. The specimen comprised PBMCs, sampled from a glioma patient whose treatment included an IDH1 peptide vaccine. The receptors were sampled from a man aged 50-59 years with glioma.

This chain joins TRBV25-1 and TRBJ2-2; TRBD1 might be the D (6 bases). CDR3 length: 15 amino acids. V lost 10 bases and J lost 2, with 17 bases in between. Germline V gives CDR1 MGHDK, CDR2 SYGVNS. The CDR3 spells CANATGPHNTGELFF. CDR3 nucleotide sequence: TGTGCCAACGCGACAGGCCCCCATAACACCGGGGAGCTGTTTTTT. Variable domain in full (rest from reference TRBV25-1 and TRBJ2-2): EADIYQTPRYLVIGTGKKITLECSQTMGHDKMYWYQQDPGMELHLIHYSYGVNSTEKGDLSSESTVSRIRTEHFPLTLESARPSHTSQYLCANATGPHNTGELFFGEGSRLTVL.

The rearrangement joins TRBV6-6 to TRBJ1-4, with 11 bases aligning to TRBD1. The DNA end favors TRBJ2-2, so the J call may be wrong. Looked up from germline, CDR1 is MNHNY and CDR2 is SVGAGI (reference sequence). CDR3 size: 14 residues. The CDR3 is CASSWGQGDVELFF. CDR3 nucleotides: TGTGCCAGCAGTTGGGGACAGGGGGATGTGGAGCTGTTTTTT.

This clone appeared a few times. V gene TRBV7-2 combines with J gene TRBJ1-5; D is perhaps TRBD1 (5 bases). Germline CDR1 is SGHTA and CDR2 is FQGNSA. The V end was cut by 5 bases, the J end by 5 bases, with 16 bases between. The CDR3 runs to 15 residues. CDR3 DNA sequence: TGTGCCAGCAGCCCCGCCCCAGGGACGGATCAGCCCCAGCATTTT. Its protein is CASSPAPGTDQPQHF.

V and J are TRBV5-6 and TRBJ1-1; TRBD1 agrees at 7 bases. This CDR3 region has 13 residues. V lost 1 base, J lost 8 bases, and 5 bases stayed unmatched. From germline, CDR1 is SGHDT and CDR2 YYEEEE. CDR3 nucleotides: TGTGCCAGCAGCTTGAGGACAGGACTAGAAGCTTTCTTT. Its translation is CASSLRTGLEAFF.

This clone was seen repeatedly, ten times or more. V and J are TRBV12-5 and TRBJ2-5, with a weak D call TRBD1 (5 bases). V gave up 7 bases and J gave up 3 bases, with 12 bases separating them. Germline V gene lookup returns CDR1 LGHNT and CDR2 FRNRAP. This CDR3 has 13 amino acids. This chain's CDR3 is CASAPRGKETQYF. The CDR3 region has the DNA TGTGCTAGTGCCCCAAGGGGCAAAGAGACCCAGTACTTC.

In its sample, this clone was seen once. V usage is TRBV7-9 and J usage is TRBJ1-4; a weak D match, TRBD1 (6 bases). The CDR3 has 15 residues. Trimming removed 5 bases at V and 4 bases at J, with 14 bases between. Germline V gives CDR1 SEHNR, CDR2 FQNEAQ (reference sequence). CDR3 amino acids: CASSTTGRDNEKLFF. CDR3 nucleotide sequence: TGTGCCAGCAGCACTACAGGGAGGGATAATGAAAAACTGTTTTTT.

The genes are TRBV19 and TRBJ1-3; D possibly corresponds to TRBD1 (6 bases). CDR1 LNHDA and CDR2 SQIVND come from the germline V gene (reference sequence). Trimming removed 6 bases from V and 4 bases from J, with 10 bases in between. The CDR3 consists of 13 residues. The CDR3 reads CASRQGGGNTIYF. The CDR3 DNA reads TGTGCCAGTAGACAGGGTGGCGGAAACACCATATATTTT.

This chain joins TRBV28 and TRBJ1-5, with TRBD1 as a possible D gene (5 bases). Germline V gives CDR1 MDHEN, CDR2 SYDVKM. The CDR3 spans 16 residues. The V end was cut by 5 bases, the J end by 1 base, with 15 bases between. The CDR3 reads CASSPLWGRSNQPQHF. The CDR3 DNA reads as TGTGCCAGCAGTCCACTATGGGGGAGAAGCAATCAGCCCCAGCATTTT.

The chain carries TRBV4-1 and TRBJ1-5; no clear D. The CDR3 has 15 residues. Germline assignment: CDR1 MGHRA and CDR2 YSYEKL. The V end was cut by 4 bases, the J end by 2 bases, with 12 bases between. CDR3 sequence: CASSPGSDGNQPQHF. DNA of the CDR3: TGCGCCAGCAGCCCGGGGAGTGACGGCAATCAGCCCCAGCATTTT.

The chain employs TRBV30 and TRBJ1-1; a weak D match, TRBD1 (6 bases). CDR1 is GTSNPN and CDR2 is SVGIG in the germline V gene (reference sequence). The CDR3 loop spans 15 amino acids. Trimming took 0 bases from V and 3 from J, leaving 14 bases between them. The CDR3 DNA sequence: TGTGCCTGGAGTGTCCAACAGGGCTGGTACACTGAAGCTTTCTTT. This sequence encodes CAWSVQQGWYTEAFF.

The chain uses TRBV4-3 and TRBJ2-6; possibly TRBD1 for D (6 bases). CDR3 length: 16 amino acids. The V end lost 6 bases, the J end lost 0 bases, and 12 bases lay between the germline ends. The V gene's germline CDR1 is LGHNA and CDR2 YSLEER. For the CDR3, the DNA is TGCGCCAGCAGTAACGGACAGCTCTCTGGGGCCAACGTCCTGACTTTC. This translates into CASSNGQLSGANVLTF.

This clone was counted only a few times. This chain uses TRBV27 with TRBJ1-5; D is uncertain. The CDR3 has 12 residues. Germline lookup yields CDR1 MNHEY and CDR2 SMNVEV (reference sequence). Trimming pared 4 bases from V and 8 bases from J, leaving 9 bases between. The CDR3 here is CASSSGGEPQHF. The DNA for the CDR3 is TGTGCCAGCAGTTCGGGCGGGGAGCCCCAGCATTTT.

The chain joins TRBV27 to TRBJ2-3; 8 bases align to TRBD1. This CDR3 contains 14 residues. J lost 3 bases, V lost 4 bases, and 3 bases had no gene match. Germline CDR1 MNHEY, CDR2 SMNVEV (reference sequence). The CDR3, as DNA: TGTGCCAGCAGTTATAGACAGGGGACAGATACGCAGTATTTT. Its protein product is CASSYRQGTDTQYF.

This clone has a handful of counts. In DNA form, the CDR3 reads TGTGCCAGCAGCTTGCAGGGAAGGAAGGACACTGAAGCTTTCTTT. It encodes CASSLQGRKDTEAFF. The chain is built from TRBV5-4 and TRBJ1-1, with a possible D match to TRBD1 (5 bases). This CDR3 region has 15 residues. Germline values: CDR1 SGHNT, CDR2 YYREEE (reference sequence). V lost 1 base to trimming and J lost 3 bases, with 13 bases between them.

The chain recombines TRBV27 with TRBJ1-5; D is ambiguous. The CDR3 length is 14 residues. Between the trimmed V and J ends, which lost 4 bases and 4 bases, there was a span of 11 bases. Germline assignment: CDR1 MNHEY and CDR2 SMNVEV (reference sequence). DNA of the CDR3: TGTGCCAGCAGTTCCCGGGTAGGGAATCAGCCCCAGCATTTT. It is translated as CASSSRVGNQPQHF.

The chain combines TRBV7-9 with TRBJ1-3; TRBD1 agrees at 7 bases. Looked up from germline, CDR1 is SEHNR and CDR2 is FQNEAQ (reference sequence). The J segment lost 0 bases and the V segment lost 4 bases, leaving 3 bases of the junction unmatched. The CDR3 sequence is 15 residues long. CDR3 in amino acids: CASSSDRNSGNTIYF. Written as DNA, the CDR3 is TGTGCCAGCAGCTCGGACAGGAACTCTGGAAACACCATATATTTT.

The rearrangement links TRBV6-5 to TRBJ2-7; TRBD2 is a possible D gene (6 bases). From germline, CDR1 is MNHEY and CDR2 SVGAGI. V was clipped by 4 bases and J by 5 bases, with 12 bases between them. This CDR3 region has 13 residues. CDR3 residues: CASSSRGGHEQYF. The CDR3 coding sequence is TGTGCCAGCAGTTCCCGGGGAGGCCACGAGCAGTACTTC.

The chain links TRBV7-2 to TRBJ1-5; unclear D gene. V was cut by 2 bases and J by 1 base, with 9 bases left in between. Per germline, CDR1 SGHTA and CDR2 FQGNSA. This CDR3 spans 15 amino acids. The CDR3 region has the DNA TGTGCCAGCAGCTTAACGAGTATAAGCAATCAGCCCCAGCATTTT. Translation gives CASSLTSISNQPQHF. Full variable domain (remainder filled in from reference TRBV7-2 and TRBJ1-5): GAGVSQSPSNKVTEKGKDVELRCDPISGHTALYWYRQSLGQGLEFLIYFQGNSAPDKSGLPSDRFSAERTGGSVSTLTIQRTQQEDSAVYLCASSLTSISNQPQHFGDGTRLSIL.

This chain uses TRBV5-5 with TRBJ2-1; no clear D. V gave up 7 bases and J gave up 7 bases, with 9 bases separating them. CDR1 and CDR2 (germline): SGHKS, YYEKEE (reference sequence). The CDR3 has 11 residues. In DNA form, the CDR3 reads TGTGCCAGCGCCCAAGTTAATGAGCAGTTCTTC. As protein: CASAQVNEQFF.

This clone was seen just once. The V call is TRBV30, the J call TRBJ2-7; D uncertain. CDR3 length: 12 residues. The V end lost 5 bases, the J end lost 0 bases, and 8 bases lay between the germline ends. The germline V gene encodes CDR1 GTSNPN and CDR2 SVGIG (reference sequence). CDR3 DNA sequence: TGTGCCTGGGGACGGAGCTCCTACGAGCAGTACTTC. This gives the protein CAWGRSSYEQYF.

The CDR3 DNA sequence: TGTGCCAGCAGTAAGGAGATTAACTATGGCTACACCTTC. This codes for CASSKEINYGYTF. The rearrangement uses TRBV6-1 and TRBJ1-2; D uncertain. Between the trimmed V and J ends, which lost 5 bases and 1 base, there was a span of 8 bases. The CDR3 has 13 residues. Germline CDR1 and CDR2: MNHNS and SASEGT.

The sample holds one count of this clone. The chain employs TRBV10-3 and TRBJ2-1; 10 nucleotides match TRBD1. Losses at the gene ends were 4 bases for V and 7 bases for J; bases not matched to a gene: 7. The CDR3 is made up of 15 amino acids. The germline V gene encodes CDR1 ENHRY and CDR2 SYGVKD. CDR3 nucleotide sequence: TGTGCCATCAGTGCCGGGACAGGGGATATGAATGAGCAGTTCTTC. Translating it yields CAISAGTGDMNEQFF.

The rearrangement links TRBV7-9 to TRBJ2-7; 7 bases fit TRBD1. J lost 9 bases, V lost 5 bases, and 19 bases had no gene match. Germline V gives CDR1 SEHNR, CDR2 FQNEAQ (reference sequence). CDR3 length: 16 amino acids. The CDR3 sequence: CASSPPSGTDTFGQYF. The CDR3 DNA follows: TGTGCCAGCAGCCCGCCCTCCGGGACAGACACCTTTGGGCAGTACTTC.

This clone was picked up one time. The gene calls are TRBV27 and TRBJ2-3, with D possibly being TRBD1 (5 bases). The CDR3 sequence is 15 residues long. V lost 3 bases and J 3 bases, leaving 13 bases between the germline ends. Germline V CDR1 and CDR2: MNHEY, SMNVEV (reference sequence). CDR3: CASSLEGASTDTQYF. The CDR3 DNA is TGTGCCAGCAGTTTGGAAGGGGCAAGTACAGATACGCAGTATTTT.

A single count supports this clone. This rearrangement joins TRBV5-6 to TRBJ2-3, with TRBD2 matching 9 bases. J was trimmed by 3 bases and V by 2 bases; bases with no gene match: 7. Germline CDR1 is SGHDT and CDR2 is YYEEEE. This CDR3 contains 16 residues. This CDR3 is CASSLKRGVLTDTQYF. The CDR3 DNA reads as TGTGCCAGCAGCTTAAAGCGGGGGGTACTTACAGATACGCAGTATTTT.

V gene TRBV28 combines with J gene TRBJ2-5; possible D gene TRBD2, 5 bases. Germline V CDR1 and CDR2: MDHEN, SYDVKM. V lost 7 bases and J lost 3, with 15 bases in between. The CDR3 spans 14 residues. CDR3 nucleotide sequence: TGTGCCAGCACTCCCTTGCAGGAGGAAGAGACCCAGTACTTC. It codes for CASTPLQEEETQYF.

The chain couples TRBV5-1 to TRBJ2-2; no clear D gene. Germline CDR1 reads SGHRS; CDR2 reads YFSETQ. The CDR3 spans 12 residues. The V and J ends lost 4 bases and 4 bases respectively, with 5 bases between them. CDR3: CASSPRTGELFF. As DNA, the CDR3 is TGCGCCAGCAGCCCCCGCACCGGGGAGCTGTTTTTT.

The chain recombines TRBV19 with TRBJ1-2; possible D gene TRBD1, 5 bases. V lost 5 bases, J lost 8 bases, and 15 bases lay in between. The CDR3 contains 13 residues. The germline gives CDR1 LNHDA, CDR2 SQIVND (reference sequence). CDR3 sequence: CASSVGTDRGYTF. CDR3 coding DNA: TGTGCCAGTAGTGTCGGGACTGATAGGGGCTACACCTTC.

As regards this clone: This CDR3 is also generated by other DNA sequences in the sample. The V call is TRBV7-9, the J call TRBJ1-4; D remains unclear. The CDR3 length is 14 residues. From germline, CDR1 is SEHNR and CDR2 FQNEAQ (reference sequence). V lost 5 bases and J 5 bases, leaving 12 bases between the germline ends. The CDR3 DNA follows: TGTGCCAGCAGCCTAGTGACGGGGAATGAAAAACTGTTTTTT. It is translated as CASSLVTGNEKLFF. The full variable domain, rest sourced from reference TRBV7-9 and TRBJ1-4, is DTGVSQNPRHKITKRGQNVTFRCDPISEHNRLYWYRQTLGQGPEFLTYFQNEAQLEKSRLLSDRFSAERPKGSFSTLEIQRTEQGDSAMYLCASSLVTGNEKLFFGSGTQLSVL.